The source of this TCR beta chain is a study of human T cells and chemical hapten exposure. Time point here: pre-sensitization, week 0. Treatment meaning: therapeutic diphenylcyclopropenone sensitization with weekly scalp DPC. A word on this clonotype: Its cognate antigen is unknown.

Overall study findings and caveats: High-frequency TCRs, those above 1 in 1000, stayed the same after DPC sensitization.

The CDR3 runs 14 residues. Germline assignment: CDR1 MGHDK and CDR2 SYGVNS. Trimming removed 4 bases at V and 6 bases at J, with 15 bases between. As originally analysed: With a range of 23,224 to 690,600, the median per sample was about 92,000 TCRs. Using its own MiXCR run on the RACE reads, TCRdb lists one record per CDR3 protein. TCRdb, rather than the study authors, made the V and J calls. This sample yields 150,000 to 200,000 distinct CDR3 sequences, of which 25% to 30% are seen a single time; roughly 3% belongs to the top ten. The chain combines TRBV25-1 with TRBJ1-1; perhaps TRBD1 as D (6 bases). The receptor's source is a woman aged 30 to 39 with alopecia areata. Some clones in this sample may be carry-over from other donors' samples. This specimen consisted of whole blood, obtained in connection with sensitization to the hapten diphenylcyclopropenone (DPC). CDR3 in amino acids: CASSADRTRSEAFF. The CDR3 nucleotides read TGTGCCAGCAGTGCTGACAGGACGCGGTCTGAAGCTTTCTTT.